Each of the 24 T cell receptor beta chains below was sequenced from the same sample in a study of OX40 agonist ivuxolimab in advanced cancers. Produced via immunoSEQ multiplex PCR; TCRdb's table is partial and in-frame only. The repertoire holds approximately 99,000 clones, with approximately 87% as singletons. Sequences were derived from CD4+ or CD8+ T cells sorted from blood, sampled in a trial of the OX40 agonist ivuxolimab. The source of these receptors is an adult with an advanced solid tumor such as melanoma, head and neck, liver or kidney cancer.

The CDR3 sequence is CASRQGERNIQYF. CDR3 nucleotide sequence: TGCGCCAGCAGACAGGGGGAGCGGAACATTCAGTACTTC. V gene TRBV5-1 combines with J gene TRBJ2-4; TRBD1 aligns across 8 bases. In germline, CDR1 is SGHRS, CDR2 YFSETQ. V gave up 5 bases and J gave up 7 bases; unmatched junction bases: 5. The CDR3 is 13 residues long.

V is TRBV11-2 and J is TRBJ2-1; 7 bases are shared with TRBD2. J lost 4 bases, V lost 1 base, and 7 bases had no gene match. Germline V gene sequence: CDR1 SGHAT, CDR2 FQNNGV. The CDR3 totals 16 residues. Here the CDR3 reads CASSLGILAVYNEQFF. The CDR3 nucleotides read TGTGCCAGCAGCTTAGGGATCCTAGCGGTATACAATGAGCAGTTCTTC.

The chain employs TRBV19 and TRBJ2-7, with no clear D. Trimming removed 4 bases from V and 3 bases from J, with 4 bases in between. This CDR3 region has 11 residues. From germline, CDR1 is LNHDA and CDR2 SQIVND (reference sequence). The CDR3 loop reads CASSTFYEQYF. CDR3 coding DNA: TGTGCCAGTAGTACTTTCTACGAGCAGTACTTC. The whole variable domain, filled in from reference TRBV19 and TRBJ2-7, reads DGGITQSPKYLFRKEGQNVTLSCEQNLNHDAMYWYRQDPGQGLRLIYYSQIVNDFQKGDIAEGYSVSREKKESFPLTVTSAQKNPTAFYLCASSTFYEQYFGPGTRLTVT.

This clone was recorded once. The CDR3 spells CASSLGRTGETQYF. The CDR3 DNA reads TGCGCCAGCAGCTTGGGGCGGACAGGAGAGACCCAGTACTTC. The genes are TRBV5-1 and TRBJ2-5, with 7 bases that match TRBD1. This CDR3 comprises 14 residues. Germline CDR1 reads SGHRS; CDR2 reads YFSETQ. V lost 0 bases to trimming and J lost 4 bases; unmatched junction nucleotides: 3.

This clone appeared once. V gene TRBV4-1 combines with J gene TRBJ1-1; weak D call: TRBD1 (6 bases). CDR1 and CDR2 (germline): MGHRA, YSYEKL. V lost 4 bases and J lost 0, with 12 bases in between. The CDR3 contains 15 residues. The CDR3 loop is CASSRRGDMNTEAFF. DNA of the CDR3: TGCGCCAGCAGCCGAAGGGGGGACATGAACACTGAAGCTTTCTTT.

This clone appeared a few times. The rearrangement uses TRBV5-1 and TRBJ1-1; perhaps TRBD1 as D (6 bases). The CDR3 length is 18 residues. V lost 0 bases, J lost 1 base, and 19 bases lay in between. Germline assignment: CDR1 SGHRS and CDR2 YFSETQ. The CDR3 sequence is CASSLVRWDTGGNTEAFF. CDR3 bases: TGCGCCAGCAGCTTGGTACGGTGGGACACCGGAGGGAACACTGAAGCTTTCTTT.

The chain has TRBV7-6 and TRBJ2-1, with D possibly TRBD1 on 6 matching bases. CDR1 is SGHVS, CDR2 FNYEAQ, per germline. Deletions cut 1 base from V and 7 bases from J, with 14 bases between. The CDR3 has 15 amino acids. CDR3 sequence (DNA): TGTGCCAGCAGCTTAGGTGGAAAAGGGGGTAATGAGCAGTTCTTC. It is translated as CASSLGGKGGNEQFF.

This chain uses TRBV15 with TRBJ2-1, with D perhaps TRBD2 (5 bases). This CDR3 is 14 amino acids long. Between the trimmed V and J ends, which lost 4 bases and 3 bases, there was a span of 10 bases. Germline CDR1 LNHNV, CDR2 YYDKDF (reference sequence). CDR3 coding DNA: TGTGCCACCAGCACCGACGGGATCTACAATGAGCAGTTCTTC. Translation gives CATSTDGIYNEQFF.

The chain combines TRBV5-1 with TRBJ2-5, with D possibly being TRBD1 (6 bases). The J call could be wrong; TRBJ2-7 is a better fit for the DNA end. This CDR3 comprises 15 residues. CDR1 is SGHRS, CDR2 YFSETQ, per germline. CDR3 nucleotides: TGCGCCAGCAGCGCATCCAGGACCGACAGGTACGAGCAGTACTTC. Its protein is CASSASRTDRYEQYF.

This chain uses TRBV30 with TRBJ1-5; possible D gene TRBD1, 5 bases. V was shortened by 0 bases and J by 7 bases, with 13 bases between the two germline ends. The CDR3 runs 14 residues. The germline V gene encodes CDR1 GTSNPN and CDR2 SVGIG (reference sequence). For the CDR3, the DNA is TGTGCCTGGAGTGTACAGGACGGGCAGCAGCCCCAGCATTTT. It codes for CAWSVQDGQQPQHF.

This clone was seen a handful of times. This chain joins TRBV30 and TRBJ1-2; no clear D. This CDR3 comprises 11 residues. Germline assignment: CDR1 GTSNPN and CDR2 SVGIG (reference sequence). The ends were cut back, 0 bases at V and 8 bases at J, with 7 bases in the middle. CDR3 amino acids: CAWSVSHGYTF. Here the CDR3 DNA reads TGTGCCTGGAGTGTATCCCACGGCTACACCTTC.

The rearrangement links TRBV5-4 to TRBJ2-3; the D gene is possibly TRBD1 (5 bases). The V end lost 4 bases, the J end lost 6 bases, and 15 bases lay between the germline ends. The length of the CDR3 is 14 residues. Germline V gene data show CDR1 as SGHNT and CDR2 as YYREEE (reference sequence). CDR3 region: CASSPIHRSDTQYF. Written as DNA, the CDR3 is TGTGCCAGCAGCCCCATTCACAGGTCCGATACGCAGTATTTT.

The V gene is TRBV5-1, the J gene TRBJ2-2; D may be TRBD2 (7 bases). V lost 4 bases, J lost 6 bases, and 16 bases lay in between. Germline V lookup: CDR1 SGHRS, CDR2 YFSETQ. The CDR3 is 15 residues long. In DNA, the CDR3 is TGCGCCAGCAGCCTCGGGGGGCCGGGCTCCGGGGAGCTGTTTTTT. Its translation: CASSLGGPGSGELFF. Together with reference TRBV5-1 and TRBJ2-2, the CDR3 gives the full variable domain: KAGVTQTPRYLIKTRGQQVTLSCSPISGHRSVSWYQQTPGQGLQFLFEYFSETQRNKGNFPGRFSGRQFSNSRSEMNVSTLELGDSALYLCASSLGGPGSGELFFGEGSRLTVL.

The rearrangement links TRBV10-3 to TRBJ1-1; D is undetermined. Trimming stripped 6 bases from V and 1 base from J, with 6 bases between. The germline V gene encodes CDR1 ENHRY and CDR2 SYGVKD. CDR3 size: 12 residues. In DNA form, the CDR3 reads TGTGCCATCAGAAAGGGGAACACTGAAGCTTTCTTT. Protein product: CAIRKGNTEAFF.

This chain uses TRBV7-8 with TRBJ2-3; 9 bases align to TRBD2. The CDR3 is 16 amino acids. The germline V gene encodes CDR1 SGHVS and CDR2 FQNEAQ. V dropped 4 bases and J dropped 7; count of bases not matched to a gene: 12. The CDR3 nucleotides read TGTGCCAGCAGCTCCTTGACTAGCGGATCTGTTCATACGCAGTATTTT. Translating it yields CASSSLTSGSVHTQYF.

This clone appeared a few times. The chain joins TRBV11-2 to TRBJ2-1, with a weak D call TRBD1 (6 bases). This CDR3 is built from 12 residues. Germline V gene lookup returns CDR1 SGHAT and CDR2 FQNNGV. Trimming stripped 3 bases from V and 6 bases from J, with 6 bases between. The CDR3 sequence: CASSFRGNEQFF. CDR3 bases: TGTGCCAGCAGCTTCAGGGGCAATGAGCAGTTCTTC. The full variable domain, rest sourced from reference TRBV11-2 and TRBJ2-1, is EAGVAQSPRYKIIEKRQSVAFWCNPISGHATLYWYQQILGQGPKLLIQFQNNGVVDDSQLPKDRFSAERLKGVDSTLKIQPAKLEDSAVYLCASSFRGNEQFFGPGTRLTVL.

This chain joins TRBV5-1 and TRBJ1-6; D call uncertain. Germline lookup yields CDR1 SGHRS and CDR2 YFSETQ. This CDR3 spans 13 amino acids. V was pared by 0 bases and J by 7 bases, with 5 bases between. CDR3 coding DNA: TGCGCCAGCAGCTTGGGATCAAATTCACCCCTCCACTTT. This encodes CASSLGSNSPLHF.

This clone was seen once. The chain recombines TRBV7-2 with TRBJ2-5; TRBD1 might be the D (6 bases). Trimming took off 0 bases at V and 3 bases at J, with 11 bases between the two ends. The CDR3 spans 15 residues. In germline, CDR1 is SGHTA, CDR2 FQGNSA. The DNA of the CDR3 is TGTGCCAGCAGCTTAGCGGGGACAAACGAAGAGACCCAGTACTTC. Translated, it gives CASSLAGTNEETQYF.

The rearrangement links TRBV7-2 to TRBJ2-7, with 9 bases that match TRBD2. The ends lost 5 bases at V and 5 bases at J; junction bases unmatched: 7. Germline assignment: CDR1 SGHTA and CDR2 FQGNSA. The CDR3 is 14 residues long. The CDR3: CASSPLAGRDEQYF. DNA for the CDR3: TGTGCCAGCAGCCCTCTAGCGGGAAGGGACGAGCAGTACTTC.

Comments on this clone: One end of the junction is discordant with germline, which a read error may explain. This chain connects TRBV30 to TRBJ1-2; the D gene is possibly TRBD1 (6 bases). Germline loops: CDR1 GTSNPN, CDR2 SVGIG (reference sequence). The CDR3 has 11 residues. The CDR3 here is CAWRGGTWSAF. Here the CDR3 DNA reads TGTGCCTGGAGGGGGGGGACATGGTCCGCCTTC. Full variable domain (remainder filled in from reference TRBV30 and TRBJ1-2): SQTIHQWPATLVQPVGSPLSLECTVEGTSNPNLYWYRQAAGRGLQLLFYSVGIGQISSEVPQNLSASRPQDRQFILSSKKLLLSDSGFYLCAWRGGTWSAFGSGTRLTVV.

This clone was recorded once. The V gene is TRBV4-3, the J gene TRBJ1-1; D may be TRBD1 (5 bases). The CDR3 extends over 13 amino acids. The germline gives CDR1 LGHNA, CDR2 YSLEER. V was shortened by 4 bases and J by 9 bases, with 15 bases between the two germline ends. The CDR3 DNA reads as TGCGCCAGCAGCCGCCTCCCGGGGCGCCAAGCTTTCTTT. Protein sequence: CASSRLPGRQAFF.

The chain carries TRBV7-9 and TRBJ2-7; TRBD1 is a possible D gene (6 bases). Germline V gene sequence: CDR1 SEHNR, CDR2 FQNEAQ (reference sequence). Trimming took 5 bases from V and 7 from J, leaving 18 bases between them. This CDR3 spans 14 amino acids. CDR3 sequence: CASSRDRKINEQYF. The DNA of the CDR3 is TGTGCCAGCAGCCGAGACAGGAAGATAAATGAGCAGTACTTC.

The chain combines TRBV18 with TRBJ1-1, with D perhaps matching TRBD1 (5 bases). Germline-derived CDR1 and CDR2 are KGHSH and LQKENI. The CDR3 contains 14 residues. The germline V and J ends were trimmed by 6 bases and 0 bases, with 11 bases remaining between them. The DNA of the CDR3 is TGTGCCAGCTCTCTGAGACAGATGAACACTGAAGCTTTCTTT. Translated, it gives CASSLRQMNTEAFF.

There are a few counts of this clone. The genes are TRBV27 and TRBJ1-6, with TRBD1 matching over 7 bases. CDR3 length: 15 residues. Trimming took 5 bases from V and 5 from J; bases not matched to a gene: 6. Germline assignment: CDR1 MNHEY and CDR2 SMNVEV (reference sequence). The CDR3 nucleotides read TGTGCCAGCAGTATCCAGACAGGGAATAATTCACCCCTCCACTTT. This translates into CASSIQTGNNSPLHF.